These 27 T cell receptor beta chains came from one sample sequenced in a study of blood T cell repertoires in COVID-19. Clones were read by immunoSEQ multiplex PCR, and TCRdb kept only the in-frame ones, dropping some. Altogether 150,000 to 180,000 clones are present, roughly 83% being singletons, with the ten largest covering about 31%. The sequencing input was peripheral blood. Receptor source: a woman in her sixties with acute or convalescent COVID-19.

V usage is TRBV6-5 and J usage is TRBJ1-6; tentative D call: TRBD1 (5 bases). Germline V gene lookup returns CDR1 MNHEY and CDR2 SVGAGI. CDR3 length equals 14 residues. Deletions cut 5 bases from V and 8 bases from J, with 13 bases between. CDR3 coding DNA: TGTGCCAGCAGTATCCCGGGGGGAGATTCACCCCTCCACTTT. Translated, it gives CASSIPGGDSPLHF.

This chain links TRBV3-1 (or the pseudogene TRBV3-2) with TRBJ1-2; D gene unclear. CDR3 length: 13 amino acids. Trimming took 5 bases from V and 3 from J, leaving 10 bases between them. Germline V gene sequence: CDR1 LGHDT, CDR2 YNNKEL (reference sequence). In DNA form, the CDR3 reads TGTGCCAGCAGCTCCCCGGGTTACTATGGCTACACCTTC. Translating it yields CASSSPGYYGYTF.

The chain links TRBV29-1 to TRBJ2-3; perhaps TRBD1 as D (6 bases). Germline V gene sequence: CDR1 SQVTM, CDR2 ANQGSEA. V was clipped by 6 bases and J by 1 base, with 23 bases between them. The CDR3 loop spans 17 amino acids. This CDR3 is CSVPGHLGRGRTDTQYF. As DNA, the CDR3 is TGCAGCGTCCCGGGACACCTAGGAAGAGGACGCACAGATACGCAGTATTTT.

V gene TRBV14 combines with J gene TRBJ2-1; the match to TRBD2 covers 8 bases. CDR3 length equals 17 residues. Trimming took 2 bases from V and 1 from J; bases not matched to a gene: 7. CDR1 is SGHDN and CDR2 is FVKESK in the germline V gene. CDR3 amino acids: CASSQLGGGKSYNEQFF. The CDR3 region has the DNA TGTGCCAGCAGCCAACTGGGCGGGGGGAAGTCCTACAATGAGCAGTTCTTC.

The chain employs TRBV19 and TRBJ2-2; a weak D match, TRBD1 (6 bases). V gave up 6 bases and J gave up 1 base, with 9 bases separating them. This CDR3 has 14 amino acids. CDR1 is LNHDA, CDR2 SQIVND, per germline (reference sequence). The CDR3 bases are TGTGCCAGTAGAATGACAGGGAACACCGGGGAGCTGTTTTTT. It translates to CASRMTGNTGELFF.

The gene calls are TRBV10-3 and TRBJ1-2; 7 nucleotides agree with TRBD1. The junction had 8 bases not matched to a gene; V was cut back by 6 bases and J by 4 bases. This CDR3 comprises 14 residues. CDR1 and CDR2 (germline): ENHRY, SYGVKD. This CDR3 reads CAIRAGTVSYGYTF. In nucleotides, the CDR3 is TGTGCCATCAGAGCCGGGACAGTGTCCTATGGCTACACCTTC.

The gene calls are TRBV6-5 and TRBJ1-1; D remains ambiguous. Germline assignment: CDR1 MNHEY and CDR2 SVGAGI. V was trimmed by 6 bases and J by 6 bases, leaving 11 bases between them. CDR3 length: 12 residues. The CDR3 reads CASREPTPEAFF. CDR3 coding DNA: TGTGCCAGCAGAGAGCCGACTCCTGAAGCTTTCTTT.

The rearrangement uses TRBV4-1 and TRBJ1-5; 9 bases line up with TRBD1. The germline V gene has CDR1 MGHRA and CDR2 YSYEKL. Losses at the gene ends were 0 bases for V and 6 bases for J; bases not matched to a gene: 6. CDR3 length: 16 residues. The CDR3 DNA reads as TGCGCCAGCAGCCAAGAAGGGGGACAGGGTGGTCAGCCCCAGCATTTT. This gives the protein CASSQEGGQGGQPQHF.

The CDR3 spells CASSQAGTGRKGYTF. The CDR3, as DNA: TGTGCCAGCAGCCAAGCAGGGACAGGGAGAAAGGGCTACACCTTC. The chain couples TRBV3-1 (or the pseudogene TRBV3-2) to TRBJ1-2; 9 nucleotides line up with TRBD1. J lost 8 bases, V lost 1 base, and 8 bases had no gene match. The V gene's germline CDR1 is LGHDT and CDR2 YNNKEL (reference sequence). The CDR3 covers 15 residues.

The chain recombines TRBV27 with TRBJ1-6, with D possibly TRBD1 on 5 matching bases. Germline-derived CDR1 and CDR2 are MNHEY and SMNVEV (reference sequence). V lost 5 bases to trimming and J lost 9 bases, with 17 bases between them. The CDR3 is made up of 15 amino acids. The CDR3: CASSLGQGYRSPLHF. The CDR3 nucleotides read TGTGCCAGCAGTCTAGGGCAGGGTTATCGTTCACCCCTCCACTTT.

This chain links TRBV5-1 with TRBJ1-2; 7 nucleotides agree with TRBD1. With 0 bases clipped from V and 4 bases from J, the junction kept 12 bases outside the gene matches. CDR3 length: 17 amino acids. Germline assignment: CDR1 SGHRS and CDR2 YFSETQ. The DNA of the CDR3 is TGCGCCAGCAGCTTGGCTACCGGAACAGGGGTCGGCTATGGCTACACCTTC. Translated: CASSLATGTGVGYGYTF.

The chain recombines TRBV27 with TRBJ1-2, with D perhaps TRBD1 (6 bases). V was cut by 5 bases and J by 4 bases, with 14 bases left in between. The CDR3 loop spans 14 amino acids. Germline V CDR1 and CDR2: MNHEY, SMNVEV (reference sequence). The CDR3 loop reads CASSTGHGGYGYTF. CDR3 nucleotide sequence: TGTGCCAGCAGTACAGGGCATGGTGGCTATGGCTACACCTTC.

V and J are TRBV4-2 and TRBJ2-6; D perhaps matches TRBD2 (6 bases). Looked up from germline, CDR1 is LGHNA and CDR2 is YNFKEQ. Trimming removed 5 bases from V and 1 base from J, with 15 bases in between. The CDR3 runs 17 residues. The CDR3 DNA sequence: TGTGCCAGCAGCTACCCCGCTGCGGGGTCTGGGGCCAACGTCCTGACTTTC. Amino acid sequence: CASSYPAAGSGANVLTF.

This clone was counted at least ten times. The gene calls are TRBV5-6 and TRBJ2-2; 8 bases are a match to TRBD1. With 4 bases clipped from V and 7 bases from J, the junction kept 12 bases outside the gene matches. In germline, CDR1 is SGHDT, CDR2 YYEEEE. The CDR3 is made up of 16 amino acids. CDR3 residues: CASSRNSQGAYGELFF. CDR3 DNA: TGTGCCAGCAGCCGTAATTCGCAGGGGGCGTACGGGGAGCTGTTTTTT.

The V call is TRBV11-2, the J call TRBJ1-2; 7 nucleotides agree with TRBD1. The CDR3 length is 13 residues. From germline, CDR1 is SGHAT and CDR2 FQNNGV. V shed 4 bases, J shed 4 bases, and the junction held 3 bases outside the gene matches. As DNA, the CDR3 is TGTGCCAGCAGCTCGGACAGGACCTATGGCTACACCTTC. It codes for CASSSDRTYGYTF.

The chain couples TRBV21-1 to TRBJ2-5; the DNA was not compared with TRBD1, the D call given in the table. TRBV21-1 represents a pseudogene. This CDR3 is built from 14 residues. The DNA for the CDR3 is TGTGCCAGAGACCTCACAGGGAAAGGGGAGACCCAGTACTTC. Its protein is CARDLTGKGETQYF.

The chain recombines TRBV30 with TRBJ1-4; the D gene is possibly TRBD1 (5 bases). Germline lookup yields CDR1 GTSNPN and CDR2 SVGIG (reference sequence). The CDR3 runs 15 residues. V was pared by 3 bases and J by 4 bases, with 15 bases between. CDR3 nucleotide sequence: TGTGCCTGGAGAGGTGGCCCAGGGTTTAATGAAAAACTGTTTTTT. Translated: CAWRGGPGFNEKLFF.

The gene calls are TRBV10-3 and TRBJ2-6, with 8 bases aligning to TRBD1. Germline values: CDR1 ENHRY, CDR2 SYGVKD. The CDR3 runs 17 residues. The V gene end was trimmed by 5 bases and the J gene end by 0 bases; junction bases not matched to a gene: 6. CDR3 coding DNA: TGTGCCATCAGTCAGACAGGGGCGACCTCTGGGGCCAACGTCCTGACTTTC. Protein product: CAISQTGATSGANVLTF.

The chain uses TRBV3-1 (or the pseudogene TRBV3-2) and TRBJ1-2, with D perhaps TRBD1 (6 bases). The germline CDR1 and CDR2 sequences are LGHDT and YNNKEL (reference sequence). The CDR3 covers 14 residues. V was clipped by 0 bases and J by 8 bases, with 13 bases between them. In DNA form, the CDR3 reads TGTGCCAGCAGCCAAGAAGGGGGTATCAACGGCTACACCTTC. Protein product: CASSQEGGINGYTF.

The rearrangement joins TRBV3-1 (or the pseudogene TRBV3-2) to TRBJ1-6; D is ambiguous. Germline V gives CDR1 LGHDT, CDR2 YNNKEL (reference sequence). The V end lost 1 base, the J end lost 6 bases, and 7 bases lay between the germline ends. The CDR3 consists of 14 residues. DNA for the CDR3: TGTGCCAGCAGCCAAGGGCCCTCTAATTCACCCCTCCACTTT. This translates into CASSQGPSNSPLHF.

The chain employs TRBV24-1 and TRBJ2-7; TRBD1 matches 8 bases. This CDR3 region has 16 residues. Germline trimming cut 0 bases from V and 9 bases from J; bases unmatched to any gene: 12. CDR1 is KGHDR, CDR2 SFDVKD, per germline. The CDR3 DNA follows: TGTGCCACCAGTGATTTGCCACAAGGACAGGGCTTTCGGCAGTACGTC. Translating gives CATSDLPQGQGFRQYV.

This clone appeared a single time. This chain links TRBV29-1 with TRBJ1-1, with D unclear. Trimming removed 2 bases from V and 1 base from J, with 8 bases in between. Germline CDR1 reads SQVTM; CDR2 reads ANQGSEA. The CDR3 covers 13 residues. This CDR3 reads CSVELTENTEAFF. CDR3 nucleotide sequence: TGCAGCGTTGAATTAACAGAGAACACTGAAGCTTTCTTT.

The chain employs TRBV5-1 and TRBJ1-2, with D possibly matching TRBD1 (6 bases). The CDR3 has 14 amino acids. Germline CDR1 reads SGHRS; CDR2 reads YFSETQ. Trimming left V 4 bases short and J 4 bases short, with 14 bases between. The CDR3 coding sequence is TGCGCCAGCAGCCCTGAGGGGGGGACCTATGGCTACACCTTC. This sequence encodes CASSPEGGTYGYTF.

The chain has TRBV23-1 and TRBJ2-7, with D possibly being TRBD1 (5 bases). TRBV23-1 is filed as an ORF, its function uncertain. The CDR3 has 15 amino acids. V lost 2 bases to trimming and J lost 0 bases, with 11 bases between them. DNA for the CDR3: TGCGCCAGCAGTCAAATCATCAGGGACTCCTACGAGCAGTACGTC. Translating it yields CASSQIIRDSYEQYV.

This clone was seen more than once but under ten times. CDR3 loop: CASSLDRVEPQHF. For the CDR3, the DNA is TGTGCCAGCAGCCTCGACAGGGTCGAGCCCCAGCATTTT. This rearrangement joins TRBV5-4 to TRBJ1-5; TRBD1 matches at 7 bases. There are 13 residues in the CDR3. Germline CDR1 reads SGHNT; CDR2 reads YYREEE (reference sequence). J was trimmed by 8 bases and V by 4 bases; bases with no gene match: 6.

At least ten counts were recorded for this clone. This CDR3 is also generated by other DNA sequences in the sample. V usage is TRBV14 and J usage is TRBJ1-1, with D perhaps TRBD1 (6 bases). CDR1 is SGHDN and CDR2 is FVKESK in the germline V gene. CDR3 length: 14 amino acids. The V and J ends lost 0 bases and 6 bases respectively, with 11 bases between them. CDR3 sequence (DNA): TGTGCCAGCAGCCAAGAGCAGGGGAGGGCTGAAGCTTTCTTT. It specifies CASSQEQGRAEAFF.

CDR3 protein: CASSQGPGQGDLNQPQHF. CDR3 coding DNA: TGCGCCAGCAGCCAGGGACCGGGACAGGGGGATCTCAATCAGCCCCAGCATTTT. The chain combines TRBV4-1 with TRBJ1-5, with TRBD1 matching 11 bases. This CDR3 has 18 amino acids. Trimming cost V 3 bases and J 3 bases; bases outside gene matches: 10. Germline loops: CDR1 MGHRA, CDR2 YSYEKL.